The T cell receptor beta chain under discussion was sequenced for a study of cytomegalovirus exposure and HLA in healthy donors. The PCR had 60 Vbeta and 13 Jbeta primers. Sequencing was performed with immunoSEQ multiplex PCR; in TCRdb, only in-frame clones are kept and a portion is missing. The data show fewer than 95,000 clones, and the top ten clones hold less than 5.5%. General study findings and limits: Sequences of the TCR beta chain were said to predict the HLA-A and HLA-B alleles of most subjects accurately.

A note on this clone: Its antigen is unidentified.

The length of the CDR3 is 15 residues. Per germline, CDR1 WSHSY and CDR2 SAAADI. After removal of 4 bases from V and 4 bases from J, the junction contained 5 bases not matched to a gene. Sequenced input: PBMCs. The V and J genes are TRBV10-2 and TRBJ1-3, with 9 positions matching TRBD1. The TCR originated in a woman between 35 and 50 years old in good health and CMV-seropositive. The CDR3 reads CASSVTGGAGNTIYF. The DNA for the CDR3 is TGCGCCAGCAGTGTTACAGGGGGCGCCGGAAACACCATATATTTT.